This T cell receptor beta chain was captured by sequencing in a study of T cells in Graves' hyperthyroidism and ophthalmopathy. Regions amplified from RNA transcripts were the TCR beta CDR3 regions. RT-PCR in the first round (using the HTBI primer set) targeted the TCR CDR3. TCRdb recomputed calls from the multiplex PCR reads with MiXCR, one row per CDR3 protein. Altogether a few hundred thousand distinct CDR3 sequences are present, around 15% being singletons, with the ten largest covering 34%. Trimming left V 1 base short and J 6 bases short, with 16 bases between. Germline assignment: CDR1 SGHVS and CDR2 FQNEAQ. The CDR3 covers 16 residues. This clonotype has ten or more counts. Its specificity is not known. The study's findings and limits: Among thyroid clonotypes expanded above 0.001, most also appeared in blood.

Ophthalmopathy cases met thresholds of Clinical Activity Score at least 3, NOSPECS grade at least 4 and duration under 3 months. Clinical symptoms, serum thyroxine and TRAb, thyroid ultrasound and orbital computed tomography were used for the diagnoses. The sequence derives from a woman between 35 and 50 years old with Graves' ophthalmopathy. This rearrangement joins TRBV7-8 to TRBJ1-5; a possible D gene is TRBD1 (6 bases). Material: blood. The CDR3 region has the DNA TGTGCCAGCAGCTTAGAACAGGGATTGGTTGGTCAGCCCCAGCATTTT. It codes for CASSLEQGLVGQPQHF. Variable domain in full (rest from reference TRBV7-8 and TRBJ1-5): GAGVSQSPRYKVAKRGQDVALRCDPISGHVSLFWYQQALGQGPEFLTYFQNEAQLDKSGLPSDRFFAERPEGSVSTLKIQRTQQEDSAVYLCASSLEQGLVGQPQHFGDGTRLSIL.